Following are 32 T cell receptor beta chains from one sample sequenced in a study of T cells after yellow fever vaccination. TCRdb re-called the 5' RACE reads through MiXCR, storing one row per CDR3 protein. This sample has 400,000 or so distinct CDR3 sequences; approximately 5.7% occur once, and the top ten carry over 12%. The specimen comprised PBMCs, sampled 5 days after the yellow fever booster vaccination. The source of these receptors is a man aged 25-45 years who received the YFV17D yellow fever vaccine.

This clonotype has only one observation. The rearrangement uses TRBV18 and TRBJ2-1; the match to TRBD2 covers 9 bases. The junction had 5 bases not matched to a gene; V was cut back by 8 bases and J by 6 bases. This CDR3 is 13 amino acids long. Germline loops: CDR1 KGHSH, CDR2 LQKENI. The CDR3 sequence is CASTSSGINEQFF. The DNA for the CDR3 is TGTGCCAGCACCTCTAGCGGGATCAATGAGCAGTTCTTC.

This clonotype was observed a handful of times. This chain uses TRBV12-3 or TRBV12-4 with TRBJ1-5; tentatively, D is TRBD1 (6 bases). V dropped 6 bases and J dropped 0 bases, with 12 bases sitting between them. The CDR3 consists of 15 residues. The CDR3 sequence is CASRSRDTSNQPQHF. For the CDR3, the DNA is TGTGCCAGCAGGAGCCGGGACACTAGCAATCAGCCCCAGCATTTT.

This clonotype occurred a few times. The chain is built from TRBV29-1 and TRBJ2-7, with D possibly being TRBD2 (5 bases). The V end lost 4 bases, the J end lost 7 bases, and 14 bases lay between the germline ends. There are 12 residues in the CDR3. Per the germline V gene, CDR1 is SQVTM and CDR2 is ANQGSEA. CDR3 residues: CSVGGLGEEQYF. The DNA for the CDR3 is TGCAGCGTTGGAGGGCTCGGGGAGGAGCAGTACTTC.

The chain employs TRBV5-1 and TRBJ2-7; D is uncertain. CDR1 and CDR2 (germline): SGHRS, YFSETQ. The CDR3 contains 13 residues. V lost 2 bases, J lost 1 base, and 7 bases lay in between. The CDR3 protein is CASSFDGSYEQYF. The CDR3 DNA reads as TGCGCCAGCAGCTTCGACGGATCCTACGAGCAGTACTTC.

CDR3 sequence (DNA): TGCAGTGCTAAACCACATCGGGCAGTCCAGACGAACACCGGGGAGCTGTTTTTT. Amino acids: CSAKPHRAVQTNTGELFF. This rearrangement joins TRBV20-1 to TRBJ2-2; D gene unclear. The V gene's germline CDR1 is DFQATT and CDR2 SNEGSKA (reference sequence). This CDR3 is 18 amino acids long. V was clipped by 4 bases and J by 0 bases, with 21 bases between them.

This clonotype occurred a few times. This sequence joins TRBV20-1 and TRBJ2-5, with 13 nucleotides matching TRBD2. The CDR3 extends over 17 amino acids. With 6 bases clipped from V and 5 bases from J, the junction kept 15 bases outside the gene matches. The germline V gene encodes CDR1 DFQATT and CDR2 SNEGSKA (reference sequence). CDR3 DNA: TGCAGTGCCGAATCTCCGCGACTAGCGGGAGGCGGGGAGACCCAGTACTTC. It codes for CSAESPRLAGGGETQYF.

This clonotype has a handful of counts. This chain connects TRBV18 to TRBJ2-5, with a weak D call TRBD1 (5 bases). Germline CDR1 KGHSH, CDR2 LQKENI. This CDR3 comprises 13 residues. V lost 4 bases to trimming and J lost 5 bases, with 11 bases between them. This CDR3 reads CASSQGAKETQYF. CDR3 in DNA: TGTGCCAGCTCACAAGGGGCGAAGGAGACCCAGTACTTC.

This clonotype came up a few times. As DNA, the CDR3 is TGTGCCAGCAGTCCCTTCGGTGAGCAGTTCTTC. It codes for CASSPFGEQFF. This chain connects TRBV12-3 or TRBV12-4 to TRBJ2-1; D is uncertain. Trimming stripped 5 bases from V and 9 bases from J, with 8 bases between. The CDR3 has 11 amino acids.

The chain employs TRBV29-1 and TRBJ1-5, with 8 positions matching TRBD1. This CDR3 is built from 14 residues. V shed 7 bases, J shed 3 bases, and the junction held 8 bases outside the gene matches. Germline V gene lookup returns CDR1 SQVTM and CDR2 ANQGSEA. As DNA, the CDR3 is TGCAGCGCACTCGGACAGGGAGTCAATCAGCCCCAGCATTTT. Its translation is CSALGQGVNQPQHF.

This clonotype was seen more than once but under ten times. The rearrangement uses TRBV5-1 and TRBJ2-7, with D uncertain. Trimming stripped 4 bases from V and 2 bases from J, with 7 bases between. Germline CDR1 and CDR2: SGHRS and YFSETQ. The length of the CDR3 is 12 residues. CDR3 nucleotide sequence: TGCGCCAGCAGCGACGACACCTACGAGCAGTACTTC. Amino acid sequence: CASSDDTYEQYF.

This clonotype was seen ten or more times. The V gene is TRBV4-2, the J gene TRBJ2-4; possibly TRBD2 for D (5 bases). The CDR3 length is 13 residues. V was pared by 3 bases and J by 7 bases, with 10 bases between. The germline V gene has CDR1 LGHNA and CDR2 YNFKEQ. The DNA of the CDR3 is TGTGCCAGCAGCCAGGATACTAGGAACATTCAGTACTTC. Translated: CASSQDTRNIQYF.

This clonotype was counted at least ten times. The chain employs TRBV7-2 and TRBJ2-1; the D is unclear. The V gene's germline CDR1 is SGHTA and CDR2 FQGNSA. This CDR3 is 14 amino acids long. V lost 3 bases and J lost 6, with 12 bases in between. CDR3 sequence (DNA): TGTGCCAGCAGCTTGGTGAGATCGGGCAATGAGCAGTTCTTC. Translated: CASSLVRSGNEQFF.

This clonotype was detected many times. The chain has TRBV18 and TRBJ1-5, with TRBD1 as a possible D gene (5 bases). The CDR3 is 13 amino acids. Between the trimmed V and J ends, which lost 8 bases and 1 base, there was a span of 9 bases. CDR1 KGHSH and CDR2 LQKENI come from the germline V gene. The CDR3 spells CASTNRSNQPQHF. Written as DNA, the CDR3 is TGTGCCAGCACAAACAGGAGCAATCAGCCCCAGCATTTT.

This clonotype has more than one count but fewer than ten. CDR3 nucleotide sequence: TGTGCCAGCAGCCCACAGGGGATCTCCTACAATGAGCAGTTCTTC. Its protein product is CASSPQGISYNEQFF. This chain joins TRBV7-2 and TRBJ2-1, with 7 bases fitting TRBD1. The CDR3 has 15 residues. Germline CDR1 and CDR2: SGHTA and FQGNSA. V dropped 5 bases and J dropped 0; count of bases not matched to a gene: 4.

This clonotype was seen only a few times. The gene calls are TRBV2 and TRBJ2-5; TRBD2 matches at 7 bases. V dropped 7 bases and J dropped 3; count of bases not matched to a gene: 5. This CDR3 is built from 13 residues. CDR1 and CDR2 (germline): SNHLY, FYNNEI. CDR3: CASIREVKETQYF. DNA for the CDR3: TGTGCCAGCATCCGGGAGGTTAAAGAGACCCAGTACTTC.

Many counts were recorded for this clonotype. The chain recombines TRBV20-1 with TRBJ2-3, with 7 bases lining up with TRBD2. The V gene's germline CDR1 is DFQATT and CDR2 SNEGSKA (reference sequence). This CDR3 has 15 amino acids. Germline trimming cut 6 bases from V and 0 bases from J; bases unmatched to any gene: 9. The CDR3 reads CSAEDLADSTDTQYF. In DNA, the CDR3 is TGCAGTGCCGAGGACCTAGCGGACAGCACAGATACGCAGTATTTT.

The table lists this clonotype with many counts. The chain couples TRBV11-2 to TRBJ2-3; 9 nucleotides line up with TRBD2. There are 17 residues in the CDR3. The V and J ends lost 0 bases and 2 bases, in that order; junction bases with no gene match: 6. Germline loops: CDR1 SGHAT, CDR2 FQNNGV. CDR3 sequence: CASSLDPLAGLTDTQYF. CDR3 bases: TGTGCCAGCAGCTTAGACCCCCTAGCGGGACTCACAGATACGCAGTATTTT.

CDR3 nucleotide sequence: TGCAGTGCTAGGGTGATGGGTGGAACCCAGTACTTC. As protein: CSARVMGGTQYF. J is TRBJ2-5 and V is TRBV20-1; D remains unclear. This CDR3 region has 12 residues. From germline, CDR1 is DFQATT and CDR2 SNEGSKA (reference sequence). V lost 3 bases and J 8 bases, leaving 13 bases between the germline ends.

Points on this clonotype: The junction shows a germline mismatch at one end, possibly a read error. The rearrangement uses TRBV20-1 and TRBJ2-4, with 10 bases identical to TRBD2. The CDR3 contains 18 residues. Germline V gene sequence: CDR1 DFQATT, CDR2 SNEGSKA (reference sequence). The CDR3 DNA is TGCTGTGCTAGAGATGTACGTCTAGCGGGAGCAAGATCGACCATTCAGTACTTC. Translation gives CCARDVRLAGARSTIQYF.

This clonotype was counted at least ten times. The chain links TRBV6-2 or TRBV6-3 to TRBJ2-7, with D unresolved. CDR3 length equals 18 residues. The V gene's germline CDR1 is MNHEY and CDR2 SVGEGT. The V end lost 0 bases, the J end lost 5 bases, and 23 bases lay between the germline ends. For the CDR3, the DNA is TGTGCCAGCAGTTACTCCCAAAGTACCGTCACTATTACCCACGAGCAGTACTTC. Amino acids: CASSYSQSTVTITHEQYF.

This clonotype was counted a few times. The V gene is TRBV6-2 or TRBV6-3, the J gene TRBJ2-5, with D uncertain. The V gene's germline CDR1 is MNHEY and CDR2 SVGEGT. The CDR3 covers 15 residues. V was cut by 8 bases and J by 3 bases, with 19 bases left in between. This CDR3 reads CASSDFPQREETQYF. CDR3 nucleotide sequence: TGTGCCAGCTCCGACTTCCCCCAAAGGGAAGAGACCCAGTACTTC.

This chain connects TRBV5-1 to TRBJ2-5; tentatively, D is TRBD1 (6 bases). Looked up from germline, CDR1 is SGHRS and CDR2 is YFSETQ. This CDR3 spans 15 amino acids. Trimming left V 4 bases short and J 4 bases short, with 17 bases between. The CDR3 nucleotides are TGCGCCAGCAGCACCAAACAGGGAAGGGGAGAGACCCAGTACTTC. It yields the protein CASSTKQGRGETQYF. Using reference TRBV5-1 and TRBJ2-5 for the parts outside the CDR3, the full variable domain is KAGVTQTPRYLIKTRGQQVTLSCSPISGHRSVSWYQQTPGQGLQFLFEYFSETQRNKGNFPGRFSGRQFSNSRSEMNVSTLELGDSALYLCASSTKQGRGETQYFGPGTRLLVL.

The chain is built from TRBV12-3 or TRBV12-4 and TRBJ1-1; the D is unclear. V shed 6 bases and J shed 4 bases, with 12 bases lying between them. This CDR3 contains 13 residues. This CDR3 is CASRRRGFTEAFF. The CDR3 DNA follows: TGTGCCAGCAGACGCCGAGGGTTCACTGAAGCTTTCTTT.

The chain employs TRBV30 and TRBJ2-7; no firm D call. With 4 bases removed from V and 4 bases from J, the gap between germline ends came to 8 bases. The CDR3 spans 11 residues. The V gene's germline CDR1 is GTSNPN and CDR2 SVGIG (reference sequence). CDR3 bases: TGTGCCTGGAAGAGACCTTACGAGCAGTACTTC. Translation gives CAWKRPYEQYF.

This clonotype turned up a few times. The chain couples TRBV5-5 to TRBJ1-4; TRBD1 agrees at 8 bases. Trimming removed 4 bases from V and 7 bases from J; junction bases left unmatched: 3. The CDR3 length is 13 residues. Germline CDR1 SGHKS, CDR2 YYEKEE (reference sequence). CDR3 in amino acids: CASSMGTGEKLFF. The CDR3, as DNA: TGTGCCAGCAGCATGGGGACAGGTGAAAAACTGTTTTTT. Full variable domain (rest looked up from reference TRBV5-5 and TRBJ1-4): DAGVTQSPTHLIKTRGQQVTLRCSPISGHKSVSWYQQVLGQGPQFIFQYYEKEERGRGNFPDRFSARQFPNYSSELNVNALLLGDSALYLCASSMGTGEKLFFGSGTQLSVL.

This clonotype was found a few times. V is TRBV4-3 and J is TRBJ1-1; 12 bases fit TRBD1. The CDR3 covers 15 residues. Germline V gives CDR1 LGHNA, CDR2 YSLEER. After removal of 3 bases from V and 5 bases from J, the junction contained 4 bases not matched to a gene. For the CDR3, the DNA is TGCGCCAGCAGCCAGGGGACAGGGGGCGAGACTGAAGCTTTCTTT. Protein: CASSQGTGGETEAFF.

The gene calls are TRBV5-1 and TRBJ2-1; TRBD2 matches at 10 bases. V shed 2 bases, J shed 8 bases, and the junction held 4 bases outside the gene matches. The CDR3 consists of 14 residues. Germline CDR1 is SGHRS and CDR2 is YFSETQ. In DNA form, the CDR3 reads TGCGCCAGCAGCTTCGGACTAGCGGCGGATGAGCAGTTCTTC. Translating gives CASSFGLAADEQFF.

This clonotype was seen repeatedly, ten times or more. The rearrangement uses TRBV4-3 and TRBJ2-3; a weak D match, TRBD1 (6 bases). The V end lost 0 bases, the J end lost 3 bases, and 13 bases lay between the germline ends. The CDR3 contains 16 residues. Germline V gene lookup returns CDR1 LGHNA and CDR2 YSLEER. The chain's CDR3 is CASSQEPGDVTDTQYF. Written as DNA, the CDR3 is TGCGCCAGCAGCCAAGAGCCAGGGGACGTAACAGATACGCAGTATTTT.

In its sample, this clonotype was seen many times. V gene TRBV12-3 or TRBV12-4 combines with J gene TRBJ2-7; 9 bases are shared with TRBD1. The V and J ends lost 5 bases and 4 bases, in that order; junction bases with no gene match: 6. This CDR3 has 14 residues. This CDR3 is CASSRTGGNYEQYF. CDR3 DNA sequence: TGTGCCAGCAGTCGAACAGGGGGCAATTACGAGCAGTACTTC.

This chain uses TRBV14 with TRBJ2-7; TRBD1 aligns across 11 bases. Germline CDR1 and CDR2: SGHDN and FVKESK. Germline trimming cut 4 bases from V and 3 bases from J; bases unmatched to any gene: 8. CDR3 size: 16 residues. Here the CDR3 DNA reads TGTGCCAGCAGCCCTTTATCCGGGACAGGGGGCTACGAGCAGTACTTC. It specifies CASSPLSGTGGYEQYF. The full variable domain, rest sourced from reference TRBV14 and TRBJ2-7, is EAGVTQFPSHSVIEKGQTVTLRCDPISGHDNLYWYRRVMGKEIKFLLHFVKESKQDESGMPNNRFLAERTGGTYSTLKVQPAELEDSGVYFCASSPLSGTGGYEQYFGPGTRLTVT.

In the case of this clonotype: At one boundary the junction diverges from the germline segment, which might be a read error. CDR3 loop: CAWSLSNTRELFF. The CDR3 region has the DNA TGTGCCTGGAGCCTTTCGAACACCAGGGAGCTGTTTTTT. The chain uses TRBV30 and TRBJ2-2, with D hard to call. The CDR3 has 13 residues. Germline CDR1 reads GTSNPN; CDR2 reads SVGIG (reference sequence).

This clonotype was seen many times. The chain is built from TRBV5-4 and TRBJ1-5; the D is unclear. Trimming took 3 bases from V and 0 from J, leaving 4 bases between them. Germline-derived CDR1 and CDR2 are SGHNT and YYREEE (reference sequence). This CDR3 region has 13 residues. CDR3 coding DNA: TGTGCCAGCAGCTGCATTAGCAATCAGCCCCAGCATTTT. Its protein is CASSCISNQPQHF.